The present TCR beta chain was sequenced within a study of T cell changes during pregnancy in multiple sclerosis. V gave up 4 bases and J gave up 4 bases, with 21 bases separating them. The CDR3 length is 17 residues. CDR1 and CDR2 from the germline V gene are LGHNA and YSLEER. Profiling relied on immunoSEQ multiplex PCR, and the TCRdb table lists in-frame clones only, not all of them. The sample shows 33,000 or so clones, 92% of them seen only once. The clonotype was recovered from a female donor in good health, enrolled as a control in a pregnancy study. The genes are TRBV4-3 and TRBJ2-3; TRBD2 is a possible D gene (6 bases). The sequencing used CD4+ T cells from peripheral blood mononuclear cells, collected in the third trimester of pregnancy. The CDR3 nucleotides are TGCGCCAGCAGCCCGCAGGACTGGGGGGAAATGGCAGATACGCAGTATTTT. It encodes CASSPQDWGEMADTQYF.